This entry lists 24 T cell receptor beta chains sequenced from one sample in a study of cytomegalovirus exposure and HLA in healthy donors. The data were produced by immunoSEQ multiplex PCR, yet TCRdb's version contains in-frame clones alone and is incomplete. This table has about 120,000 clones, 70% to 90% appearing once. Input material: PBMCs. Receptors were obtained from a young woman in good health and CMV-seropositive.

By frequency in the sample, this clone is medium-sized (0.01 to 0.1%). In DNA, the CDR3 is TGTGCCAGCAGGGGGGGGACGGAAAACTATGGCTACACCTTC. It translates to CASRGGTENYGYTF. This chain links TRBV5-6 with TRBJ1-2; possibly TRBD1 for D (5 bases). Germline CDR1 SGHDT, CDR2 YYEEEE. Trimming left V 5 bases short and J 2 bases short, with 13 bases between. The CDR3 totals 14 residues.

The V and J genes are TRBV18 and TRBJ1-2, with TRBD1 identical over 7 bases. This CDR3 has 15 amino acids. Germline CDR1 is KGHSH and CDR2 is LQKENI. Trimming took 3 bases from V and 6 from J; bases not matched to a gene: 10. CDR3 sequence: CASSPTTGVRDGYTF. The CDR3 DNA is TGTGCCAGCTCACCTACTACAGGGGTGAGGGATGGCTACACCTTC.

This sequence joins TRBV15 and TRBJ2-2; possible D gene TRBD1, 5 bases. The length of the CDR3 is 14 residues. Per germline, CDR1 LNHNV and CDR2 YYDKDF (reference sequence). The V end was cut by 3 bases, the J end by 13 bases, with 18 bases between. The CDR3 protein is CATSRGTTVDRLFF. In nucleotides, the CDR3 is TGTGCCACCAGCAGGGGAACGACAGTCGATCGGCTGTTTTTT.

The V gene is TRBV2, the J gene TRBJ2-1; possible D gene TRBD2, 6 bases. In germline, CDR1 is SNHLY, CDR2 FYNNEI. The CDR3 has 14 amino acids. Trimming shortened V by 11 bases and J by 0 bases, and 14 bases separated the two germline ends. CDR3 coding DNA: TGTGCCGGTCGCCGGGGGAGCTCCTACAATGAGCAGTTCTTC. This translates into CAGRRGSSYNEQFF.

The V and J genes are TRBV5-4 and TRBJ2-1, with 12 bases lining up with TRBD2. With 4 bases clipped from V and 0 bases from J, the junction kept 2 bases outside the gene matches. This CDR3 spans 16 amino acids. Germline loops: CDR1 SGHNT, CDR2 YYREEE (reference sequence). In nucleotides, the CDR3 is TGTGCCAGCAGCCCACTAGCGGGGGGCTCCTACAATGAGCAGTTCTTC. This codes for CASSPLAGGSYNEQFF.

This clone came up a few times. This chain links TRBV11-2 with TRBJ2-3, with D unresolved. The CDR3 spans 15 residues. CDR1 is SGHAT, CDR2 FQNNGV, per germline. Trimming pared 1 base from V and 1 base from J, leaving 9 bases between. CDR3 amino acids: CASSLGLLGTDTQYF. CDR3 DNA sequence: TGTGCCAGCAGCTTAGGGTTGCTAGGCACAGATACGCAGTATTTT.

This CDR3 reads CASSDTGTGVGYTF. The CDR3 nucleotides are TGTGCCAGCAGCGATACCGGGACAGGGGTTGGCTACACCTTC. This chain links TRBV7-9 with TRBJ1-2, with 10 bases fitting TRBD1. Germline CDR1 reads SEHNR; CDR2 reads FQNEAQ (reference sequence). The CDR3 extends over 14 amino acids. With 5 bases clipped from V and 7 bases from J, the junction kept 7 bases outside the gene matches.

CDR3: CASSSYMNTEAFF. Here the CDR3 DNA reads TGTGCCAGCAGTTCGTACATGAACACTGAAGCTTTCTTT. The gene calls are TRBV28 and TRBJ1-1; D unclear. CDR1 and CDR2 (germline): MDHEN, SYDVKM. The CDR3 has 13 residues. V was trimmed by 4 bases and J by 0 bases, leaving 6 bases between them.

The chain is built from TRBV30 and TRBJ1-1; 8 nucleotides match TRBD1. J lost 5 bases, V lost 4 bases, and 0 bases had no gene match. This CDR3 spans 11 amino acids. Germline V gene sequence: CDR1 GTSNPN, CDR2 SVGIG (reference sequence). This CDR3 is CAWNRGTEAFF. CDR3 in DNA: TGTGCCTGGAACAGGGGGACTGAAGCTTTCTTT. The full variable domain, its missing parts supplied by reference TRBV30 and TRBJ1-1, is SQTIHQWPATLVQPVGSPLSLECTVEGTSNPNLYWYRQAAGRGLQLLFYSVGIGQISSEVPQNLSASRPQDRQFILSSKKLLLSDSGFYLCAWNRGTEAFFGQGTRLTVV.

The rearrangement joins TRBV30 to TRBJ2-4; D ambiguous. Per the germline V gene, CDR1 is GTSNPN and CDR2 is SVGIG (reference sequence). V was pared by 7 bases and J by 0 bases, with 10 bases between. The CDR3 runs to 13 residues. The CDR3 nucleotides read TGTGCCTCCCTACCTCTAGCCAAAAACATTCAGTACTTC. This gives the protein CASLPLAKNIQYF.

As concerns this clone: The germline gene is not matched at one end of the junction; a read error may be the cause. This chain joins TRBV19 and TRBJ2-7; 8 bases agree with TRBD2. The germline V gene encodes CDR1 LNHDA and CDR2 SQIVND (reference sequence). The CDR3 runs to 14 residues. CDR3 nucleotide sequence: TGTGCCAGTCGTATGACGGGACTAGGGACCGAGCAGTACTTC. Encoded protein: CASRMTGLGTEQYF. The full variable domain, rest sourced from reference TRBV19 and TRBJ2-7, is DGGITQSPKYLFRKEGQNVTLSCEQNLNHDAMYWYRQDPGQGLRLIYYSQIVNDFQKGDIAEGYSVSREKKESFPLTVTSAQKNPTAFYLCASRMTGLGTEQYFGPGTRLTVT.

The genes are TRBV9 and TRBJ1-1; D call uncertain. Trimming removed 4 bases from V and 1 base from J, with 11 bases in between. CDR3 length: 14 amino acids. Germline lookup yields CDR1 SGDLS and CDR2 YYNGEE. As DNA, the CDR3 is TGTGCCAGCAGCCAATTACCACAGAACACTGAAGCTTTCTTT. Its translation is CASSQLPQNTEAFF.

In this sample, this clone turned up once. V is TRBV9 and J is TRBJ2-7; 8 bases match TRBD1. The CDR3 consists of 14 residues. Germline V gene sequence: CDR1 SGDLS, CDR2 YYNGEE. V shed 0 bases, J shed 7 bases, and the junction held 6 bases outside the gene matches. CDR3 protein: CASSVERTGLEQYF. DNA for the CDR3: TGTGCCAGCAGCGTAGAGAGGACAGGGCTTGAGCAGTACTTC.

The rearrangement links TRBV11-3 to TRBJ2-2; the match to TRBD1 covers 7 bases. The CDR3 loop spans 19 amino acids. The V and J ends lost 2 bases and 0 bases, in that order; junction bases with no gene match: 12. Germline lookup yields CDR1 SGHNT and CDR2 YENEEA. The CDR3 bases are TGTGCCAGCAGCTTAAATAGGATGGGGCAGGGGGCGAACACCGGGGAGCTGTTTTTT. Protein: CASSLNRMGQGANTGELFF.

The CDR3 coding sequence is TGTGCCACCGCAACAGGACCTCCCTACGAGCAGTACTTC. It encodes CATATGPPYEQYF. The V call is TRBV6-1, the J call TRBJ2-7; perhaps TRBD1 as D (5 bases). V shed 10 bases and J shed 2 bases, with 15 bases lying between them. The CDR3 runs 13 residues. The germline gives CDR1 MNHNS, CDR2 SASEGT.

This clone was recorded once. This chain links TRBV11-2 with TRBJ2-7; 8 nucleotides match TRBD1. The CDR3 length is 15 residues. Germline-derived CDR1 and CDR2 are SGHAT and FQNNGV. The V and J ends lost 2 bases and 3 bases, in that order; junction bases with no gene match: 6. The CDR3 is CASSLRTGGNYEQYF. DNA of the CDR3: TGTGCCAGCAGCTTACGCACAGGGGGGAACTACGAGCAGTACTTC.

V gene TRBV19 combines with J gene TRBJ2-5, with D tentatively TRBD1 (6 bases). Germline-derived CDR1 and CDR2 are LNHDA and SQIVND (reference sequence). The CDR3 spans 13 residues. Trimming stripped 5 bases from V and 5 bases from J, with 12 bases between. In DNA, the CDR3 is TGTGCCAGTAGTGCCCAGGGGTCCGAGACCCAGTACTTC. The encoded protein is CASSAQGSETQYF.

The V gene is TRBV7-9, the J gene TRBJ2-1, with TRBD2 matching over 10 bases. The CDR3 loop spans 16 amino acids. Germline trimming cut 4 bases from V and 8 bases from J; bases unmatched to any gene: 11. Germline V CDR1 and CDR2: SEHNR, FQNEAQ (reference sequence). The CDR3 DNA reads TGTGCCAGCAGCTATCCGGGACTAGCGAGGGAGGATGAGCAGTTCTTC. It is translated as CASSYPGLAREDEQFF.

CDR3: CASIVGGAGETQYF. DNA for the CDR3: TGTGCCAGCATCGTGGGGGGTGCGGGAGAGACCCAGTACTTC. The rearrangement links TRBV6-1 to TRBJ2-5; a weak D match, TRBD2 (6 bases). This CDR3 has 14 amino acids. Deletions cut 7 bases from V and 4 bases from J, with 16 bases between. CDR1 and CDR2 (germline): MNHNS, SASEGT.

CDR3 nucleotides: TGTGCCTGGAGTCCTCTGAGTGATTTCGCGGGGGGCACTGAAGCTTTCTTT. Translated: CAWSPLSDFAGGTEAFF. This chain uses TRBV30 with TRBJ1-1; a weak D match, TRBD1 (5 bases). V was pared by 2 bases and J by 4 bases, with 23 bases between. Germline-derived CDR1 and CDR2 are GTSNPN and SVGIG (reference sequence). There are 17 residues in the CDR3.

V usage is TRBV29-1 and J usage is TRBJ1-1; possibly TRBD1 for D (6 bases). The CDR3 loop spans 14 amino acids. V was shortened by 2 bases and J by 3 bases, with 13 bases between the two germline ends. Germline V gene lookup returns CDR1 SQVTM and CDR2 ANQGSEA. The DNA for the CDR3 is TGCAGCGTTGAAAGGACAGCCGGGGACACTGAAGCTTTCTTT. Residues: CSVERTAGDTEAFF.

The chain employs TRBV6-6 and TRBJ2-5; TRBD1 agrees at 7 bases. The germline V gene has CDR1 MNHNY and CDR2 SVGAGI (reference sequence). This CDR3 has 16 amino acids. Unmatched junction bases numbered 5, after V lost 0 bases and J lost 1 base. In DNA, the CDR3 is TGTGCCAGCAGTTACTCGCCGGGGACAGTCCAAGAGACCCAGTACTTC. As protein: CASSYSPGTVQETQYF.

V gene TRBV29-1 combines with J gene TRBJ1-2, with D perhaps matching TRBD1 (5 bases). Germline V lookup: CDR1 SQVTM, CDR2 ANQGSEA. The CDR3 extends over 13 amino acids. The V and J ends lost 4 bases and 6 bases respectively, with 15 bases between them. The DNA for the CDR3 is TGCAGCGTTGTAGGGGTCGGACGTGATGGCTACACCTTC. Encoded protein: CSVVGVGRDGYTF. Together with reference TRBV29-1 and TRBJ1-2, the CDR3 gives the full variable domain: SAVISQKPSRDICQRGTSLTIQCQVDSQVTMMFWYRQQPGQSLTLIATANQGSEATYESGFVIDKFPISRPNLTFSTLTVSNMSPEDSSIYLCSVVGVGRDGYTFGSGTRLTVV.

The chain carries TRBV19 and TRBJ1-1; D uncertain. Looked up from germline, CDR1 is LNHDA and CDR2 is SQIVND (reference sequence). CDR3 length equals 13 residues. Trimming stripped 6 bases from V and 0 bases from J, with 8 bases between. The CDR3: CASSQAMNTEAFF. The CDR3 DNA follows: TGTGCCAGTAGCCAGGCCATGAACACTGAAGCTTTCTTT.